The rows below give T cell receptor beta chains drawn from one sample of a study of T cell repertoires in cytomegalovirus infection. TCRdb reanalysed the reads using MiXCR and keeps one entry per CDR3 protein. The sample lists about 450,000 distinct CDR3 sequences, 31% occurring once. Sequencing was done on a sample of PBMCs. The receptors were sampled from a human donor in good health (CMV status not recorded). Some clones in this sample may be carry-over from other donors' samples. Each CDR3 is given with its conserved first and last residue. Fields, in order: CDR3 DNA, CDR3 protein, clone size, D gene, V gene, J gene. The D gene is left open where the match is weak. The size of a clone is reported for some rows only, either as once, few or many, or as a class for expanded clones.

TGCAGTGGGATTCCCTCCGATACGCAGTATTTT	CSGIPSDTQYF	NA	NA	TRBV20-1	TRBJ2-3
TGCGCCAGCAGCCCAAATGGGGACAGCTCGCTGGGAAACACCATATATTTT	CASSPNGDSSLGNTIYF	NA	TRBD1	TRBV5-1	TRBJ1-3
TGCGCCAGCAGCTTTGGGGACGCTACCTACGAGCAGTACTTC	CASSFGDATYEQYF	few	NA	TRBV5-1	TRBJ2-7
TGTGCCAGCAGTTCGATGGGGGTAGCGGGGTCCTACGAGCAGTACTTC	CASSSMGVAGSYEQYF	NA	TRBD2	TRBV6-2/TRBV6-3	TRBJ2-7
TGTGCCAGCAGTGAGGCTCAGGTCCTTGGCTACACCTTC	CASSEAQVLGYTF	NA	NA	TRBV25-1	TRBJ1-2
TGTGCCAGCAGCGAAACAGGGGGCGTTTACGAGCAGTACTTC	CASSETGGVYEQYF	NA	TRBD1	TRBV12-3/TRBV12-4	TRBJ2-7
TGTGCCAGTAGTATAGATCCAGAGACCGCTGTCACTGAAGCTTTCTTT	CASSIDPETAVTEAFF	NA	NA	TRBV19	TRBJ1-1
TGTGCCAGCAAGGACCCGGGACAGGGAACCTACGAGCAGTACTTC	CASKDPGQGTYEQYF	many	TRBD1	TRBV6-2/TRBV6-3	TRBJ2-7
TGTGCCAGCAGTGAAAAGCAGGGGACCACTTATAGCAATCAGCCCCAGCATTTT	CASSEKQGTTYSNQPQHF	few	NA	TRBV2	TRBJ1-5
TGTGCCAGCAGCCTCGGGACAGGGAGGGCCAACGTCCTGACTTTC	CASSLGTGRANVLTF	few	TRBD1	TRBV5-4	TRBJ2-6
TGTGCCAGCAGCCCTACAGGAGCTAGCACAGATACGCAGTATTTT	CASSPTGASTDTQYF	few	NA	TRBV6-4	TRBJ2-3
TGCGCCAGCAGCTTAAATCCCGGGGAGCTGTTTTTT	CASSLNPGELFF	NA	NA	TRBV5-1	TRBJ2-2